This entry lists 3 T cell receptor beta chains sequenced from one sample in a study of molecular identifiers for immune sequencing clone quantification (dated by TCRdb to about 2018). To prepare the library, PCR was applied. Sequenced using an Illumina HiSeq 4000. Using fastp trimming at Q25 and MiXCR clonotype assembly, TCRdb reanalyzed the public sequencing data and kept in-frame beta chains. Every CDR3 protein is listed once, alongside the most common genes and DNA of its rows. Recorded for this sample are about 640,000 distinct CDR3 sequences; about 20% of them occurred a single time. Together, the top ten hold 0.85% of the sample. Sequencing used naive CD8+ T cells from blood, with Jurkat cell RNA spiked in. The sample's cell subset or site, from its label and the paper: FACS-sorted CD8+CD4-CCR7+CD45RA+ naive T cells. The receptors were sampled from a human donor in good health. Some libraries in this study had Jurkat cell RNA spiked in.

V usage is TRBV29-1 and J usage is TRBJ2-1, with D perhaps given as TRBD1 or TRBD2 (5 bases each). The CDR3 consists of 14 residues. Trimming cost V 7 bases and J 0 bases, with 13 bases left between them. CDR1 SQVTM and CDR2 ANQGSEA come from the germline V gene. The CDR3 sequence is CSAGTVNSYNEQFF. CDR3 sequence (DNA): TGCAGCGCAGGGACGGTCAACTCCTACAATGAGCAGTTCTTC.

This clonotype was observed many times. This sequence joins TRBV28 and TRBJ2-7; 8 bases line up with TRBD2. The V and J ends lost 6 bases and 4 bases, in that order; junction bases with no gene match: 11. Germline V gene lookup returns CDR1 MDHEN and CDR2 SYDVKM. The length of the CDR3 is 15 residues. CDR3 sequence (DNA): TGTGCCAGCAGGATTCTTAGCGGGGCTGTGTACGAGCAGTACTTC. Amino acid sequence: CASRILSGAVYEQYF.

This clonotype was counted at least ten times. The chain is built from TRBV29-1 and TRBJ2-1, with TRBD2 matching over 13 bases. The CDR3 runs 13 residues. From germline, CDR1 is SQVTM and CDR2 ANQGSEA. The ends lost 4 bases at V and 6 bases at J; junction bases unmatched: 0. The CDR3 region has the DNA TGCAGCGTTGGGACTAGCGGGAGCAATGAGCAGTTCTTC. Translated: CSVGTSGSNEQFF.